The 6 T cell receptor beta chains given below trace back to one sample, sequenced in a study of CD4 T cells in relation to SARS-CoV-2 and coronaviruses. Their antigen targets remain unknown. Data came from immunoSEQ multiplex PCR; TCRdb stores just in-frame clones and leaves some out. The sample includes tens of thousands of clones, approximately 86% of them seen just once. Source material: naive CD4+ T cells from PBMCs, cultured in vitro. Subset defined: naive CD4+ T cells isolated by negative enrichment. Receptors were obtained from an adult with COVID-19.

CDR3 protein: CASSLYDRGGTEAFF. In DNA, the CDR3 is TGTGCCAGCAGTTTATACGACAGGGGAGGTACTGAAGCTTTCTTT. The chain is built from TRBV25-1 and TRBJ1-1; 8 bases are shared with TRBD1. The CDR3 sequence is 15 residues long. Germline lookup yields CDR1 MGHDK and CDR2 SYGVNS. V lost 5 bases to trimming and J lost 5 bases; unmatched junction nucleotides: 10. Filled out from reference TRBV25-1 and TRBJ1-1, the complete variable domain reads EADIYQTPRYLVIGTGKKITLECSQTMGHDKMYWYQQDPGMELHLIHYSYGVNSTEKGDLSSESTVSRIRTEHFPLTLESARPSHTSQYLCASSLYDRGGTEAFFGQGTRLTVV.

The gene calls are TRBV6-1 and TRBJ2-3; the D is unclear. Germline CDR1 is MNHNS and CDR2 is SASEGT. The CDR3 extends over 16 amino acids. Trimming cost V 6 bases and J 2 bases, with 18 bases left between them. The CDR3 protein is CASRERFLLYTDTQYF. CDR3 bases: TGTGCCAGCAGGGAACGGTTCCTTTTATACACAGATACGCAGTATTTT.

This sequence joins TRBV27 and TRBJ2-7; 11 bases map to TRBD1. Germline V gene data show CDR1 as MNHEY and CDR2 as SMNVEV (reference sequence). The CDR3 contains 15 residues. V lost 0 bases to trimming and J lost 6 bases; unmatched junction nucleotides: 4. The DNA for the CDR3 is TGTGCCAGCAGTTTATCGTGGGGACAGGGGGTCGAGCAGTACTTC. It codes for CASSLSWGQGVEQYF.

The rearrangement links TRBV7-9 to TRBJ2-7; a possible D gene is TRBD2 (6 bases). The CDR3 is 14 amino acids. Germline CDR1 SEHNR, CDR2 FQNEAQ (reference sequence). Trimming left V 3 bases short and J 0 bases short, with 9 bases between. The CDR3 region is CASSFPGSSYEQYF. In DNA form, the CDR3 reads TGTGCCAGCAGCTTCCCCGGGAGCTCCTACGAGCAGTACTTC.

This chain connects TRBV28 to TRBJ1-1, with a possible D match to TRBD1 (6 bases). Germline-derived CDR1 and CDR2 are MDHEN and SYDVKM. Trimming left V 8 bases short and J 4 bases short, with 17 bases between. The CDR3 runs to 14 residues. Here the CDR3 DNA reads TGTGCCAGCCCTAGGTCGGGGGCGAGCACTGAAGCTTTCTTT. Its translation: CASPRSGASTEAFF. Supplemented by reference TRBV28 and TRBJ1-1, the full variable domain reads DVKVTQSSRYLVKRTGEKVFLECVQDMDHENMFWYRQDPGLGLRLIYFSYDVKMKEKGDIPEGYSVSREKKERFSLILESASTNQTSMYLCASPRSGASTEAFFGQGTRLTVV.

This clone showed up just a few times. This chain joins TRBV19 and TRBJ2-1; possible D gene TRBD1, 6 bases. V gave up 10 bases and J gave up 4 bases, with 20 bases separating them. Germline-derived CDR1 and CDR2 are LNHDA and SQIVND (reference sequence). The CDR3 loop spans 15 amino acids. In DNA form, the CDR3 reads TGTGCCACTACAATGGGGGCCCCGGGGTACAATGAGCAGTTCTTC. Its protein is CATTMGAPGYNEQFF. The variable domain in full, with the rest retrieved from reference TRBV19 and TRBJ2-1, is DGGITQSPKYLFRKEGQNVTLSCEQNLNHDAMYWYRQDPGQGLRLIYYSQIVNDFQKGDIAEGYSVSREKKESFPLTVTSAQKNPTAFYLCATTMGAPGYNEQFFGPGTRLTVL.